The 28 T cell receptor beta chains presented below share a single source sample, sequenced in a study of blood T cell repertoires in COVID-19. Profiling relied on immunoSEQ multiplex PCR, and the TCRdb table lists in-frame clones only, not all of them. Altogether about 190,000 clones are present, less than 80% being singletons, with the ten largest covering around 12%. The sequenced material came from peripheral blood. The receptor set was obtained from a woman aged 45-59 years with acute or convalescent COVID-19.

V gene TRBV6-5 combines with J gene TRBJ2-7, with D perhaps matching TRBD2 (5 bases). The V end was cut by 7 bases, the J end by 7 bases, with 14 bases between. The CDR3 totals 12 residues. CDR1 and CDR2 (germline): MNHEY, SVGAGI. The CDR3 region has the DNA TGTGCCAGCACTAGTAAGGGAGCTGAGCAGTACTTC. Protein sequence: CASTSKGAEQYF.

The chain joins TRBV10-1 to TRBJ2-3; 10 bases are shared with TRBD1. The CDR3 is 16 amino acids. Trimming removed 3 bases from V and 1 base from J; junction bases left unmatched: 4. Germline CDR1 WNHNN, CDR2 SYGVQD (reference sequence). CDR3 protein: CASSDPGTGGTDTQYF. As DNA, the CDR3 is TGCGCCAGCAGTGATCCAGGGACAGGGGGCACAGATACGCAGTATTTT.

The chain carries TRBV29-1 and TRBJ2-1; 8 positions match TRBD2. CDR3 length: 12 amino acids. Looked up from germline, CDR1 is SQVTM and CDR2 is ANQGSEA. Trimming cost V 8 bases and J 10 bases; bases outside gene matches: 10. The chain's CDR3 is CSFSGNYIEQFF. CDR3 DNA: TGCAGCTTTAGCGGGAACTACATCGAGCAGTTCTTC.

The rearrangement joins TRBV7-2 to TRBJ2-1; TRBD1 agrees at 9 bases. Germline loops: CDR1 SGHTA, CDR2 FQGNSA. CDR3 length equals 14 residues. V lost 2 bases to trimming and J lost 7 bases; unmatched junction nucleotides: 3. The CDR3 region is CASSLTGGLNEQFF. The DNA for the CDR3 is TGTGCCAGCAGCTTAACAGGGGGCTTGAATGAGCAGTTCTTC. The full variable domain, its missing parts supplied by reference TRBV7-2 and TRBJ2-1, is GAGVSQSPSNKVTEKGKDVELRCDPISGHTALYWYRQSLGQGLEFLIYFQGNSAPDKSGLPSDRFSAERTGGSVSTLTIQRTQQEDSAVYLCASSLTGGLNEQFFGPGTRLTVL.

This chain joins TRBV3-1 (or the pseudogene TRBV3-2) and TRBJ1-2; tentative D call: TRBD1 (5 bases). Germline assignment: CDR1 LGHDT and CDR2 YNNKEL (reference sequence). Between the trimmed V and J ends, which lost 1 base and 8 bases, there was a span of 11 bases. The length of the CDR3 is 13 residues. CDR3 DNA sequence: TGTGCCAGCAGCCAAGTTGCGGGGGAAGGCTACACCTTC. Amino acids: CASSQVAGEGYTF.

This clone was detected a few times. The chain links TRBV2 to TRBJ2-5; tentatively, D is TRBD2 (6 bases). Germline V gives CDR1 SNHLY, CDR2 FYNNEI. The CDR3 is 14 amino acids. Trimming took off 8 bases at V and 10 bases at J, with 23 bases between the two ends. CDR3 DNA: TGTGCCAGCGCCGGGGCGCGGGCCGTGGGGGGCCAGTACTTC. Amino acid sequence: CASAGARAVGGQYF. Based on the CDR3 plus reference TRBV2 and TRBJ2-5, the full variable domain is EPEVTQTPSHQVTQMGQEVILRCVPISNHLYFYWYRQILGQKVEFLVSFYNNEISEKSEIFDDQFSVERPDGSNFTLKIRSTKLEDSAMYFCASAGARAVGGQYFGPGTRLLVL.

This clone occurred a few times. This chain connects TRBV15 to TRBJ2-2, with D perhaps matching TRBD2 (5 bases). V gave up 7 bases and J gave up 7 bases, with 16 bases separating them. Germline values: CDR1 LNHNV, CDR2 YYDKDF (reference sequence). This CDR3 contains 14 residues. The CDR3 bases are TGTGCCACCACTGTCCTAGCAAAGAACGGGGAGCTGTTTTTT. Its translation is CATTVLAKNGELFF.

The chain carries TRBV7-2 and TRBJ2-1; 9 positions match TRBD2. Germline loops: CDR1 SGHTA, CDR2 FQGNSA. Trimming removed 5 bases from V and 5 bases from J; junction bases left unmatched: 10. The CDR3 contains 16 residues. CDR3 amino acids: CASSLFASGEDNEQFF. CDR3 in DNA: TGTGCCAGCAGCCTGTTCGCTAGCGGGGAAGACAATGAGCAGTTCTTC. Full variable domain (outside the CDR3, taken from reference TRBV7-2 and TRBJ2-1): GAGVSQSPSNKVTEKGKDVELRCDPISGHTALYWYRQSLGQGLEFLIYFQGNSAPDKSGLPSDRFSAERTGGSVSTLTIQRTQQEDSAVYLCASSLFASGEDNEQFFGPGTRLTVL.

The chain couples TRBV18 to TRBJ1-2; TRBD1 is a possible D gene (6 bases). Germline V gives CDR1 KGHSH, CDR2 LQKENI. The CDR3 sequence is 14 residues long. Between the trimmed V and J ends, which lost 6 bases and 0 bases, there was a span of 11 bases. The CDR3 protein is CASSIGGSNYGYTF. The CDR3 region has the DNA TGTGCCAGCTCGATAGGGGGTTCTAACTATGGCTACACCTTC.

The chain is built from TRBV24-1 and TRBJ2-7, with D tentatively TRBD2 (5 bases). The V end was cut by 0 bases, the J end by 7 bases, with 9 bases between. This CDR3 region has 13 residues. Germline V CDR1 and CDR2: KGHDR, SFDVKD. The CDR3 DNA sequence: TGTGCCACCAGTGATTTGGGGCGGGTTGAGCAGTACTTC. Translation: CATSDLGRVEQYF.

The V call is TRBV11-2, the J call TRBJ2-3; weak D call: TRBD2 (7 bases). The CDR3 has 17 residues. In germline, CDR1 is SGHAT, CDR2 FQNNGV. V shed 2 bases and J shed 0 bases, with 15 bases lying between them. For the CDR3, the DNA is TGTGCCAGCAGCTTACGGGGGGCTCTACTTAGCACAGATACGCAGTATTTT. Its translation: CASSLRGALLSTDTQYF.

The chain combines TRBV2 with TRBJ2-5; 9 bases agree with TRBD1. Germline CDR1 reads SNHLY; CDR2 reads FYNNEI. CDR3 length: 14 residues. V dropped 6 bases and J dropped 5; count of bases not matched to a gene: 7. CDR3 in DNA: TGTGCCAGCAGCCTACAGGGGGCAAGGGAGACCCAGTACTTC. Translation gives CASSLQGARETQYF.

This sequence joins TRBV5-1 and TRBJ1-1; 10 bases are shared with TRBD1. The CDR3 runs to 15 residues. J gave up 5 bases and V 1 base, and 5 bases lay outside the gene matches. Germline V gene data show CDR1 as SGHRS and CDR2 as YFSETQ. Here the CDR3 DNA reads TGCGCCAGCAGCTTGACTGGACAGGGGGGGACTGAAGCTTTCTTT. Translation: CASSLTGQGGTEAFF.

Points on this clone: Given a much more abundant clone one base away, this may be a read error. The same CDR3 arises from other DNA sequences in this sample as well. The chain combines TRBV9 with TRBJ2-7, with 7 nucleotides matching TRBD1. CDR1 and CDR2 from the germline V gene are SGDLS and YYNGEE. The V segment lost 3 bases and the J segment 2 bases; nucleotides outside the gene matches: 2. This CDR3 region has 13 residues. In DNA form, the CDR3 reads TGTGCCAGCAGCGGACAGGGAGCCTACGAGCAGTACTTC. This codes for CASSGQGAYEQYF.

The CDR3 loop is CASSLPTNNEQFF. As DNA, the CDR3 is TGCGCCAGCAGCTTGCCGACAAACAATGAGCAGTTCTTC. The chain recombines TRBV5-1 with TRBJ2-1; D is unclear. The CDR3 length is 13 residues. Per germline, CDR1 SGHRS and CDR2 YFSETQ. V gave up 1 base and J gave up 5 bases, with 7 bases separating them.

This clone was observed a single time. V and J are TRBV6-5 and TRBJ1-1; no clear D gene. The CDR3 sequence is 13 residues long. V was pared by 4 bases and J by 0 bases, with 6 bases between. Germline V gene lookup returns CDR1 MNHEY and CDR2 SVGAGI. CDR3 residues: CASSFSVNTEAFF. Written as DNA, the CDR3 is TGTGCCAGCAGTTTTTCGGTGAACACTGAAGCTTTCTTT.

The rearrangement links TRBV29-1 to TRBJ2-7; 9 nucleotides match TRBD1. Looked up from germline, CDR1 is SQVTM and CDR2 is ANQGSEA. CDR3 length: 12 amino acids. Unmatched junction bases numbered 7, after V lost 5 bases and J lost 8 bases. For the CDR3, the DNA is TGCAGCGTTATACCGGGACAGGGTAAGCAGTACTTC. Protein sequence: CSVIPGQGKQYF.

This clone was observed once. The chain couples TRBV5-4 to TRBJ1-1; D possibly corresponds to TRBD1 (5 bases). Trimming removed 2 bases at V and 2 bases at J, with 13 bases between. The length of the CDR3 is 15 residues. The germline CDR1 and CDR2 sequences are SGHNT and YYREEE (reference sequence). This CDR3 is CASSFGAGLNTEAFF. In nucleotides, the CDR3 is TGTGCCAGCAGCTTTGGCGCAGGGCTCAACACTGAAGCTTTCTTT.

The chain employs TRBV28 and TRBJ1-5; TRBD1 matches 10 bases. The CDR3 spans 18 residues. Trimming at V came to 5 bases and at J to 0 bases, leaving 10 bases not matched to a gene. Germline V CDR1 and CDR2: MDHEN, SYDVKM. The CDR3 DNA is TGTGCCAGCAGTCCTCCGGGGACAGGGGTTTATAGCAATCAGCCCCAGCATTTT. As protein: CASSPPGTGVYSNQPQHF.

The genes are TRBV5-1 and TRBJ1-3; TRBD1 matches 8 bases. This CDR3 has 15 residues. The germline V gene has CDR1 SGHRS and CDR2 YFSETQ. V lost 4 bases to trimming and J lost 0 bases; unmatched junction nucleotides: 3. The CDR3 loop reads CASSLQGASGNTIYF. CDR3 coding DNA: TGCGCCAGCAGCCTGCAGGGGGCCTCTGGAAACACCATATATTTT. The full variable domain, rest sourced from reference TRBV5-1 and TRBJ1-3, is KAGVTQTPRYLIKTRGQQVTLSCSPISGHRSVSWYQQTPGQGLQFLFEYFSETQRNKGNFPGRFSGRQFSNSRSEMNVSTLELGDSALYLCASSLQGASGNTIYFGEGSWLTVV.

This chain links TRBV6-2 or TRBV6-3 with TRBJ2-1; D not certain. Germline lookup yields CDR1 MNHEY and CDR2 SVGEGT. Trimming stripped 5 bases from V and 4 bases from J, with 3 bases between. This CDR3 spans 11 amino acids. The CDR3 is CASSLYNEQFF. In DNA form, the CDR3 reads TGTGCCAGCAGTCTATACAATGAGCAGTTCTTC.

The chain links TRBV2 to TRBJ1-5; TRBD1 aligns across 11 bases. V lost 7 bases to trimming and J lost 7 bases; unmatched junction nucleotides: 12. Looked up from germline, CDR1 is SNHLY and CDR2 is FYNNEI. The CDR3 is made up of 16 amino acids. CDR3 sequence: CASTQTGGTGGQPQHF. CDR3 nucleotide sequence: TGTGCCAGCACCCAAACGGGCGGGACAGGGGGACAGCCCCAGCATTTT. The full variable domain, completed using reference TRBV2 and TRBJ1-5, is EPEVTQTPSHQVTQMGQEVILRCVPISNHLYFYWYRQILGQKVEFLVSFYNNEISEKSEIFDDQFSVERPDGSNFTLKIRSTKLEDSAMYFCASTQTGGTGGQPQHFGDGTRLSIL.

This chain connects TRBV18 to TRBJ1-2; 12 bases are shared with TRBD1. CDR3 length: 16 amino acids. V lost 3 bases, J lost 6 bases, and 8 bases stayed unmatched. Germline V gene sequence: CDR1 KGHSH, CDR2 LQKENI. The CDR3 bases are TGTGCCAGCTCACCTCTCGGGACAGGGGGCTCTAATGGCTACACCTTC. Translation: CASSPLGTGGSNGYTF.

The genes are TRBV27 and TRBJ2-7; 10 nucleotides match TRBD1. Per the germline V gene, CDR1 is MNHEY and CDR2 is SMNVEV (reference sequence). This CDR3 comprises 15 residues. V lost 4 bases and J lost 4; bases outside the gene matches: 7. In DNA, the CDR3 is TGTGCCAGCAGTTCCACCGGGACAGGGGTATACGAGCAGTACTTC. Amino acids: CASSSTGTGVYEQYF.

The gene calls are TRBV15 and TRBJ2-3; 12 bases agree with TRBD2. V trimming: 1 base; J trimming: 10 bases; junction bases outside the gene matches: 15. The CDR3 covers 18 residues. Germline CDR1 is LNHNV and CDR2 is YYDKDF (reference sequence). CDR3 loop: CATSRGMKTSGRREAQYF. For the CDR3, the DNA is TGTGCCACCAGCAGAGGCATGAAGACTAGCGGGAGAAGAGAGGCGCAGTATTTT.

V gene TRBV27 combines with J gene TRBJ2-3, with 10 bases identical to TRBD1. With V trimmed by 5 bases and J by 4 bases, 6 bases remained unmatched. The CDR3 length is 15 residues. CDR1 MNHEY and CDR2 SMNVEV come from the germline V gene (reference sequence). The chain's CDR3 is CASSQDRGYADTQYF. The CDR3 coding sequence is TGTGCCAGCAGTCAGGACAGGGGGTACGCAGATACGCAGTATTTT.

The chain employs TRBV19 and TRBJ2-7, with TRBD1 matching 9 bases. This CDR3 region has 14 residues. V lost 4 bases, J lost 5 bases, and 6 bases stayed unmatched. Germline V CDR1 and CDR2: LNHDA, SQIVND (reference sequence). CDR3 in DNA: TGTGCCAGTAGTACTCCGGGACAGGGCCACGAGCAGTACTTC. It encodes CASSTPGQGHEQYF.

Concerning this clone: Other DNA sequences in this specimen translate into the identical CDR3. This chain links TRBV5-1 with TRBJ1-1; D gene ambiguous. Germline CDR1 and CDR2: SGHRS and YFSETQ. The length of the CDR3 is 13 residues. The V end lost 2 bases, the J end lost 2 bases, and 7 bases lay between the germline ends. The CDR3 DNA reads as TGCGCCAGCAGCTTTGCAGGCAACACTGAAGCTTTCTTT. It encodes CASSFAGNTEAFF.